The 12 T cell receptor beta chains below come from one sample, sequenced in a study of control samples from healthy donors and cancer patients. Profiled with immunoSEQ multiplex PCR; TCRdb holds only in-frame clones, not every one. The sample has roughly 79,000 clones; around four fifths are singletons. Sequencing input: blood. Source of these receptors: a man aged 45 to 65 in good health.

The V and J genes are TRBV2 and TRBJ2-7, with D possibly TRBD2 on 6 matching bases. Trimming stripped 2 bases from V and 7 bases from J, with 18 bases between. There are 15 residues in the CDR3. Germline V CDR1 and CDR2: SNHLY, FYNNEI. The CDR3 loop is CASSEPGLGTYEQYF. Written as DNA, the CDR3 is TGTGCCAGCAGTGAACCAGGGCTTGGGACTTATGAGCAGTACTTC.

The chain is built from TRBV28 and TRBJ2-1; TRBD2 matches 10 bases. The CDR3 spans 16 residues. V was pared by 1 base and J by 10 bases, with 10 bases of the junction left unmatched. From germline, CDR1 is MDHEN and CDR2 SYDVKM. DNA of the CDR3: TGTGCCAGCAGTTTATATGGAGCGGGAGGGCCTGAAGAGCAGTTCTTC. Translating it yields CASSLYGAGGPEEQFF.

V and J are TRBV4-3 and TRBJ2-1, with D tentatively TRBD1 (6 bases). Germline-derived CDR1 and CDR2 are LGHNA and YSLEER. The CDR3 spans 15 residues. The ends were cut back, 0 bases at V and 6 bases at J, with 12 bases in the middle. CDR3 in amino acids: CASSQDSTGLNEQFF. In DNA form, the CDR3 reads TGCGCCAGCAGCCAAGATTCGACAGGCCTCAATGAGCAGTTCTTC.

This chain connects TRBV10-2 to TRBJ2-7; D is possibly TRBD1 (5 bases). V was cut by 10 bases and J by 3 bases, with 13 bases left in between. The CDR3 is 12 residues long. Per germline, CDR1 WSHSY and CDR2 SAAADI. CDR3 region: CATVDTFYEQYF. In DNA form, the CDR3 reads TGCGCCACCGTGGACACCTTCTACGAGCAGTACTTC.

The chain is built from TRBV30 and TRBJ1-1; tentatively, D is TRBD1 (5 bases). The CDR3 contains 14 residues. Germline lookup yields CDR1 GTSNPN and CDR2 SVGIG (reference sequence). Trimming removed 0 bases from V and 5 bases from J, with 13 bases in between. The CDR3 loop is CAWSVAGRWTEAFF. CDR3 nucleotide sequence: TGTGCCTGGAGTGTGGCAGGGAGGTGGACTGAAGCTTTCTTT.

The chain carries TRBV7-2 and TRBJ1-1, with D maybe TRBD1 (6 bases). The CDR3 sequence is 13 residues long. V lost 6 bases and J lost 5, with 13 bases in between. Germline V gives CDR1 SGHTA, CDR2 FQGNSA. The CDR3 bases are TGTGCCAGCAGGGTTCTACAGGGAACTGAAGCTTTCTTT. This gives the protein CASRVLQGTEAFF.

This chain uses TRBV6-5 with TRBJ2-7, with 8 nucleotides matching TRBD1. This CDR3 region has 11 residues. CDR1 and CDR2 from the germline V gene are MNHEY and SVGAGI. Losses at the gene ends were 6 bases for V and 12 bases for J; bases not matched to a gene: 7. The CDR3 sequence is CASRGGQGWYF. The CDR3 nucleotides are TGTGCCAGCAGAGGTGGACAGGGATGGTACTTC.

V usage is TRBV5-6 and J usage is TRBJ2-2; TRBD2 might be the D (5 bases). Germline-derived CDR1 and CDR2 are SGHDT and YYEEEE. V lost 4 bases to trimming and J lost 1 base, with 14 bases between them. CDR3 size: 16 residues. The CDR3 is CASSARVARNTGELFF. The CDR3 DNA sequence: TGTGCCAGCAGCGCTCGGGTAGCGCGGAACACCGGGGAGCTGTTTTTT. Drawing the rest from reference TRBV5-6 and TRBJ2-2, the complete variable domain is DAGVTQSPTHLIKTRGQQVTLRCSPKSGHDTVSWYQQALGQGPQFIFQYYEEEERQRGNFPDRFSGHQFPNYSSELNVNALLLGDSALYLCASSARVARNTGELFFGEGSRLTVL.

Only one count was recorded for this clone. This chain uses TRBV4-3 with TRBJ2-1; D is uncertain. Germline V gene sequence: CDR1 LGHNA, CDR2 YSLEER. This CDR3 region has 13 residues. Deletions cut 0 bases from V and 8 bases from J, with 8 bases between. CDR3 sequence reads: CASSQDFPHEQFF. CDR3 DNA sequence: TGCGCCAGCAGCCAAGATTTCCCCCATGAGCAGTTCTTC.

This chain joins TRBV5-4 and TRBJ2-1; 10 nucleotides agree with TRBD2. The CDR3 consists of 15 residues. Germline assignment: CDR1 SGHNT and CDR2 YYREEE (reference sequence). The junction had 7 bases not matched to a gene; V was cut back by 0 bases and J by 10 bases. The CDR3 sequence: CASSLASGRSREQFF. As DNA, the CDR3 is TGTGCCAGCAGCTTGGCTAGCGGGAGAAGTCGGGAGCAGTTCTTC.

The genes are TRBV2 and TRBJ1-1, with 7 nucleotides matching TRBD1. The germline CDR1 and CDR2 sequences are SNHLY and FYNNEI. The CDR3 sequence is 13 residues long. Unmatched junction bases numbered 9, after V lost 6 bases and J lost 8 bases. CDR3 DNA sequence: TGTGCCAGCAGCAAAGACAGGGTTGAAGAAGCTTTCTTT. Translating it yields CASSKDRVEEAFF.

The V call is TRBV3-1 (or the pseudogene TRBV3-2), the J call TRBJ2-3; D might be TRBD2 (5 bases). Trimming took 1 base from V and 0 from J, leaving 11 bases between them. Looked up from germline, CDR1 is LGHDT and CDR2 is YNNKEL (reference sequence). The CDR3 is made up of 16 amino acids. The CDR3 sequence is CASSQGLAGSTDTQYF. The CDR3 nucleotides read TGTGCCAGCAGCCAAGGGCTAGCCGGCAGCACAGATACGCAGTATTTT.